The 27 T cell receptor beta chains in this list originate from one sample, sequenced in a study of response to subunit inactivated influenza vaccine. TCRdb processed the RT-PCR reads anew with MiXCR; each CDR3 protein has one entry. Here the sample spans 300,000 to 350,000 distinct CDR3 sequences, 20% to 25% being singletons. Sequencing used PBMCs from blood, obtained approximately 22 months after vaccination. All receptors derive from a man in his fifties or sixties who received an inactivated influenza vaccine.

This clonotype appeared a few times. The chain has TRBV2 and TRBJ1-6; a possible D gene is TRBD1 (5 bases). The CDR3 length is 14 residues. V was shortened by 7 bases and J by 7 bases, with 14 bases between the two germline ends. The germline CDR1 and CDR2 sequences are SNHLY and FYNNEI. CDR3 nucleotides: TGTGCCAGCAACGTTGGGGCGTCAAATTCACCCCTCCACTTT. It codes for CASNVGASNSPLHF.

This clonotype was seen only a few times. V usage is TRBV2 and J usage is TRBJ1-3, with no clear D. CDR1 and CDR2 from the germline V gene are SNHLY and FYNNEI. Deletions cut 3 bases from V and 0 bases from J, with 6 bases between. The CDR3 runs 14 residues. The DNA of the CDR3 is TGTGCCAGCAGTGATCCCAGCTCTGGAAACACCATATATTTT. Translating it yields CASSDPSSGNTIYF.

This clonotype was observed a few times. The rearrangement links TRBV7-9 to TRBJ1-1; D perhaps matches TRBD1 (5 bases). CDR3 size: 14 residues. V dropped 0 bases and J dropped 7 bases, with 12 bases sitting between them. Per germline, CDR1 SEHNR and CDR2 FQNEAQ (reference sequence). The chain's CDR3 is CASSLATAPHEAFF. CDR3 DNA: TGTGCCAGCAGCTTAGCGACAGCCCCTCATGAAGCTTTCTTT.

The V and J genes are TRBV18 and TRBJ1-1; 9 nucleotides line up with TRBD1. Trimming took 4 bases from V and 5 from J; bases not matched to a gene: 5. Germline V gene lookup returns CDR1 KGHSH and CDR2 LQKENI. CDR3 length: 14 residues. Here the CDR3 DNA reads TGTGCCAGCTCACGAGGGACAGGGAGGACTGAAGCTTTCTTT. It is translated as CASSRGTGRTEAFF.

This clonotype was observed a few times. The CDR3 sequence is CASSQDIGGRGYNEQFF. The DNA of the CDR3 is TGCGCCAGCAGCCAAGATATAGGCGGGAGGGGTTACAATGAGCAGTTCTTC. The rearrangement joins TRBV4-3 to TRBJ2-1; 9 positions agree with TRBD2. The V segment lost 0 bases and the J segment 4 bases; nucleotides outside the gene matches: 7. This CDR3 spans 17 amino acids. CDR1 is LGHNA and CDR2 is YSLEER in the germline V gene.

This clonotype has at least ten counts. The J gene is TRBJ1-2, the V gene TRBV9, with D maybe TRBD1 (5 bases). V was shortened by 0 bases and J by 2 bases, with 8 bases between the two germline ends. The germline gives CDR1 SGDLS, CDR2 YYNGEE. CDR3 length: 14 residues. The CDR3 loop reads CASSVGGGNYGYTF. Written as DNA, the CDR3 is TGTGCCAGCAGCGTAGGCGGGGGGAACTATGGCTACACCTTC.

This clonotype was detected ten times or more. The gene calls are TRBV29-1 and TRBJ2-5, with 8 positions matching TRBD1. Per germline, CDR1 SQVTM and CDR2 ANQGSEA. J was trimmed by 3 bases and V by 7 bases; bases with no gene match: 4. CDR3 length: 12 residues. In DNA, the CDR3 is TGCAGCGCTAAGACAGGGGAAGAGACCCAGTACTTC. It encodes CSAKTGEETQYF.

As regards this clonotype: It may be a read error: a sequence one base away is much more abundant. This chain connects TRBV19 to TRBJ1-5; D unclear. The germline V and J ends were trimmed by 4 bases and 0 bases, with 10 bases remaining between them. Per germline, CDR1 LNHDA and CDR2 SQIVND (reference sequence). The CDR3 has 15 amino acids. CDR3 coding DNA: TGTGCCAGTAGTACGCGAAGGAATAGCAATCAGCCCCAGCATTTT. Translating it yields CASSTRRNSNQPQHF.

This rearrangement joins TRBV20-1 to TRBJ2-1, with 12 positions matching TRBD2. The CDR3 has 15 residues. After removal of 5 bases from V and 3 bases from J, the junction contained 5 bases not matched to a gene. Germline V lookup: CDR1 DFQATT, CDR2 SNEGSKA (reference sequence). The CDR3 here is CSASTTSGSYNEQFF. CDR3 DNA sequence: TGCAGTGCTTCGACGACTAGCGGGAGCTACAATGAGCAGTTCTTC.

This clonotype has more than one count but fewer than ten. The rearrangement uses TRBV27 and TRBJ1-2, with a possible D match to TRBD1 (5 bases). The CDR3 runs 14 residues. Germline V CDR1 and CDR2: MNHEY, SMNVEV (reference sequence). The germline V and J ends were trimmed by 0 bases and 4 bases, with 9 bases remaining between them. CDR3 DNA sequence: TGTGCCAGCAGTTTATCGCAGGGAGGCTATGGCTACACCTTC. Encoded protein: CASSLSQGGYGYTF.

This chain connects TRBV3-1 to TRBJ1-2; D not certain. Germline V gives CDR1 LGHDT, CDR2 YNNKEL (reference sequence). The CDR3 extends over 17 amino acids. V lost 0 bases and J 4 bases, leaving 18 bases between the germline ends. The CDR3 sequence is CASSQDSGPLTFYGYTF. In DNA, the CDR3 is TGTGCCAGCAGCCAAGATTCTGGGCCCCTGACTTTCTATGGCTACACCTTC.

This clonotype occurred a few times. The chain combines TRBV5-5 with TRBJ1-1; no clear D. Between the trimmed V and J ends, which lost 0 bases and 4 bases, there was a span of 10 bases. The V gene's germline CDR1 is SGHKS and CDR2 YYEKEE (reference sequence). The CDR3 sequence is 14 residues long. The CDR3 loop reads CASSLDVPRTEAFF. CDR3 sequence (DNA): TGTGCCAGCAGCTTGGATGTGCCCCGCACTGAAGCTTTCTTT. Variable domain in full (rest from reference TRBV5-5 and TRBJ1-1): DAGVTQSPTHLIKTRGQQVTLRCSPISGHKSVSWYQQVLGQGPQFIFQYYEKEERGRGNFPDRFSARQFPNYSSELNVNALLLGDSALYLCASSLDVPRTEAFFGQGTRLTVV.

This chain connects TRBV6-1 to TRBJ1-6; unclear D gene. This CDR3 contains 15 residues. Trimming left V 6 bases short and J 5 bases short, with 14 bases between. Germline V lookup: CDR1 MNHNS, CDR2 SASEGT. CDR3 bases: TGTGCCAGCAGCCACCACGGACGGGATAATTCACCCCTCCACTTT. The encoded protein is CASSHHGRDNSPLHF.

The table lists this clonotype with a few counts. V usage is TRBV28 and J usage is TRBJ1-1, with D uncertain. V was clipped by 8 bases and J by 7 bases, with 23 bases between them. Looked up from germline, CDR1 is MDHEN and CDR2 is SYDVKM. The CDR3 is made up of 15 amino acids. CDR3 amino acids: CASGIDPGRENEAFF. CDR3 in DNA: TGTGCCAGCGGAATCGACCCTGGGCGGGAAAATGAAGCTTTCTTT. Looking up the rest from reference TRBV28 and TRBJ1-1 gives the full variable domain: DVKVTQSSRYLVKRTGEKVFLECVQDMDHENMFWYRQDPGLGLRLIYFSYDVKMKEKGDIPEGYSVSREKKERFSLILESASTNQTSMYLCASGIDPGRENEAFFGQGTRLTVV.

V and J are TRBV7-9 and TRBJ1-4, with a weak D call TRBD1 (6 bases). The CDR3 extends over 15 amino acids. V lost 0 bases and J lost 4, with 9 bases in between. From germline, CDR1 is SEHNR and CDR2 FQNEAQ (reference sequence). The CDR3 reads CASSLAIRGNEKLFF. The CDR3 DNA reads TGTGCCAGCAGCTTAGCGATCAGGGGTAATGAAAAACTGTTTTTT.

This clonotype was counted many times. The rearrangement uses TRBV24-1 and TRBJ1-5; no clear D. There are 14 residues in the CDR3. Germline-derived CDR1 and CDR2 are KGHDR and SFDVKD. V lost 4 bases to trimming and J lost 0 bases, with 6 bases between them. The CDR3 reads CATSEGSSNQPQHF. In nucleotides, the CDR3 is TGTGCCACCAGTGAAGGGTCTAGCAATCAGCCCCAGCATTTT.

The gene calls are TRBV24-1 and TRBJ2-3; TRBD2 agrees at 7 bases. Looked up from germline, CDR1 is KGHDR and CDR2 is SFDVKD. J gave up 2 bases and V 5 bases, and 6 bases lay outside the gene matches. This CDR3 has 15 residues. DNA for the CDR3: TGTGCCACCAGTGGATGGCGGGGGAACACAGATACGCAGTATTTT. Translation: CATSGWRGNTDTQYF.

This sequence joins TRBV20-1 and TRBJ1-2; a weak D match, TRBD1 (6 bases). The CDR3 covers 14 residues. The germline gives CDR1 DFQATT, CDR2 SNEGSKA (reference sequence). V lost 6 bases and J lost 4, with 18 bases in between. Here the CDR3 reads CSATRGRASYGYTF. The CDR3 nucleotides are TGCAGTGCCACCCGGGGGCGAGCATCCTATGGCTACACCTTC.

This clonotype has a handful of counts. The CDR3 nucleotides read TGCGCCAGCAGCCCAGATTTTGGTTCTGTAGCACCCCTCCACTTT. Its translation: CASSPDFGSVAPLHF. The chain recombines TRBV4-3 with TRBJ1-6; D is unclear. CDR3 length: 15 amino acids. V was cut by 4 bases and J by 11 bases, with 18 bases left in between. Germline V gene sequence: CDR1 LGHNA, CDR2 YSLEER.

This clonotype appeared a few times. J is TRBJ1-1 and V is TRBV10-3, with D possibly matching TRBD1 (6 bases). This CDR3 region has 17 residues. The V end lost 0 bases, the J end lost 7 bases, and 21 bases lay between the germline ends. CDR1 ENHRY and CDR2 SYGVKD come from the germline V gene. The CDR3 DNA reads as TGTGCCATCAGTGAGTCACCCCGTGATAGGGAGGGGGTTGAAGCTTTCTTT. Its protein product is CAISESPRDREGVEAFF.

The chain joins TRBV20-1 to TRBJ2-3; 13 bases match TRBD2. CDR3 size: 15 residues. CDR1 and CDR2 (germline): DFQATT, SNEGSKA (reference sequence). After removal of 5 bases from V and 5 bases from J, the junction contained 7 bases not matched to a gene. DNA for the CDR3: TGCAGTGCTCTTCGACTAGCGGGAGGTATAGATACGCAGTATTTT. Protein product: CSALRLAGGIDTQYF.

The table lists this clonotype with a few counts. J is TRBJ1-1 and V is TRBV18, with TRBD1 as a possible D gene (5 bases). V was pared by 5 bases and J by 2 bases, with 12 bases between. CDR1 and CDR2 from the germline V gene are KGHSH and LQKENI. The CDR3 spans 14 residues. The CDR3 nucleotides are TGTGCCAGCTCATCGCAACAGGAAAACACTGAAGCTTTCTTT. Translated, it gives CASSSQQENTEAFF. The full variable domain, completed using reference TRBV18 and TRBJ1-1, is NAGVMQNPRHLVRRRGQEARLRCSPMKGHSHVYWYRQLPEEGLKFMVYLQKENIIDESGMPKERFSAEFPKEGPSILRIQQVVRGDSAAYFCASSSQQENTEAFFGQGTRLTVV.

A few counts support this clonotype. This chain links TRBV3-1 with TRBJ1-5; 12 bases are a match to TRBD1. The CDR3 runs 18 residues. J lost 6 bases, V lost 3 bases, and 12 bases had no gene match. Germline loops: CDR1 LGHDT, CDR2 YNNKEL (reference sequence). The CDR3 loop is CASSHGTGGASRSQPQHF. CDR3 DNA sequence: TGTGCCAGCAGCCACGGGACAGGGGGCGCGTCGAGGAGTCAGCCCCAGCATTTT.

This clonotype has more than one count but fewer than ten. The rearrangement uses TRBV4-3 and TRBJ1-3; TRBD1 matches at 7 bases. This CDR3 is 16 amino acids long. Germline loops: CDR1 LGHNA, CDR2 YSLEER. The V segment lost 4 bases and the J segment 2 bases; nucleotides outside the gene matches: 8. The CDR3 DNA reads as TGCGCCAGCAGCCCCGGGGGACAGAGGGCTGGAAACACCATATATTTT. Translation: CASSPGGQRAGNTIYF.

The chain uses TRBV4-2 and TRBJ2-1, with 9 nucleotides matching TRBD2. Germline V gene lookup returns CDR1 LGHNA and CDR2 YNFKEQ. The V gene end was trimmed by 1 base and the J gene end by 6 bases; junction bases not matched to a gene: 7. This CDR3 spans 16 amino acids. The CDR3 DNA follows: TGTGCCAGCAGCCAAGCCGGCGCGGGGGGGCTCAATGAGCAGTTCTTC. Its protein is CASSQAGAGGLNEQFF.

The chain couples TRBV20-1 to TRBJ1-6, with D possibly TRBD1 on 5 matching bases. Germline CDR1 and CDR2: DFQATT and SNEGSKA (reference sequence). Between the trimmed V and J ends, which lost 3 bases and 5 bases, there was a span of 11 bases. This CDR3 is built from 14 residues. The CDR3 region is CSASSEGNNSPLHF. In DNA, the CDR3 is TGCAGTGCTAGTAGTGAGGGGAATAATTCACCCCTCCACTTT.

The sample holds many counts of this clonotype. This sequence joins TRBV4-2 and TRBJ1-2; D not resolved. V dropped 3 bases and J dropped 6 bases, with 14 bases sitting between them. CDR3 length equals 14 residues. Germline loops: CDR1 LGHNA, CDR2 YNFKEQ. In DNA form, the CDR3 reads TGTGCCAGCAGCCACCCGTTGGGCACGCATGGCTACACCTTC. This translates into CASSHPLGTHGYTF.